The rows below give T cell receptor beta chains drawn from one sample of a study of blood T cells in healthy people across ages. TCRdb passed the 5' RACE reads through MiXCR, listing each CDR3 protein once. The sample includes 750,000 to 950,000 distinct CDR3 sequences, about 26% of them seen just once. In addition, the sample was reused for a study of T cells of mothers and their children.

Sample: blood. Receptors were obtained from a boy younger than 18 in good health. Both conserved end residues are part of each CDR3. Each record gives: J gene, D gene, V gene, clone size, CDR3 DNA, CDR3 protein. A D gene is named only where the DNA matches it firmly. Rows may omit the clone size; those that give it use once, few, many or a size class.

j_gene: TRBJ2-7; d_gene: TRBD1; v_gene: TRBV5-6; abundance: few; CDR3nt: TGTGCCAGCAGCTTGTCGCCGGGACAGGGCGTCAGCTCCTACGAGCAGTACTTC; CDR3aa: CASSLSPGQGVSSYEQYF
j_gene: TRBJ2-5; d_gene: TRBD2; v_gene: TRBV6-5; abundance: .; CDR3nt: TGTACCAGCAGTTACCCAGCGGGGGAGTCGTACCAAGAGACCCAGTACTTC; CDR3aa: CTSSYPAGESYQETQYF
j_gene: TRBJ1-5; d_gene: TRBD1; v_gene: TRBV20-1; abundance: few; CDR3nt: TGCAGTGCTAGAGGGAGGACAGGAGATAGCAATCAGCCCCAGCATTTT; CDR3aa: CSARGRTGDSNQPQHF
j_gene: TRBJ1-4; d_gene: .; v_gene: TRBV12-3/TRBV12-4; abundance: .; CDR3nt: TGTGCCAGCAGTCTCAGATATGGGGGTGAAAAACTGTTTTTT; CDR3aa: CASSLRYGGEKLFF
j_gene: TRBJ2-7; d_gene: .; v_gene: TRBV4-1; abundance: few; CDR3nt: TGCGCCAGCAGCCCCGGATACGGTTACGAGCAGTACTTC; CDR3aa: CASSPGYGYEQYF
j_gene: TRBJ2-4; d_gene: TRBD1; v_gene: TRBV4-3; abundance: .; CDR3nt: TGCGCCAGCAGCCAAGGGACAGGGCGGTACATTCAGTACTTC; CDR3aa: CASSQGTGRYIQYF
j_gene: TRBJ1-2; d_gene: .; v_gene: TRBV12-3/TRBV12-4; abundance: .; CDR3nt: TGTGCCAGCAGCCCCGGGCAGGGACACTATGGCTACACCTTC; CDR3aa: CASSPGQGHYGYTF
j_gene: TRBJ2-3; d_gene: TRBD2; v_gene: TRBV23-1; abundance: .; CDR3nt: TGCGCCAGCAGTCAAGAGCTAGCGGGGGACCATACGCAGTATTTT; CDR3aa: CASSQELAGDHTQYF
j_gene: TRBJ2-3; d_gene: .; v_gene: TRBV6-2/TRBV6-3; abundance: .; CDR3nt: TGTGCCAGCAGTTCGAGGTTTAGGCCTGCAGGGCCCACAGATACGCAGTATTTT; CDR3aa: CASSSRFRPAGPTDTQYF
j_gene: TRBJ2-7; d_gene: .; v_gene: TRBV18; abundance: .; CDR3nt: TGTGCCAGCTCACCCCGCGACGAGGGTTCCGAGCAGTACTTC; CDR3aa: CASSPRDEGSEQYF
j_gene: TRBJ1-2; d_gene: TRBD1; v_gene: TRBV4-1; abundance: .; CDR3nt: TGCGCCAGCAGCTTTACAGGGGAAGGTGGCTACACCTTC; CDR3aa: CASSFTGEGGYTF
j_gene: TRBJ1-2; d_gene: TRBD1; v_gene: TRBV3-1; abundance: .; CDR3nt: TGTGCCAGCAGCCAAGCCCTGACAGGGCACGGCTACACCTTC; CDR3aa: CASSQALTGHGYTF
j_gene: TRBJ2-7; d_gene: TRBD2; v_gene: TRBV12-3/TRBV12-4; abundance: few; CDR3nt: TGTGCCAGCAGTCAGAGCGGGGGGGCCAACTACGAGCAGTACTTC; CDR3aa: CASSQSGGANYEQYF
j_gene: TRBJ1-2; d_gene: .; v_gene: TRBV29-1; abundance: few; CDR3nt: TGCAGCGTGTACGGATCACATGGCTACACCTTC; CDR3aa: CSVYGSHGYTF
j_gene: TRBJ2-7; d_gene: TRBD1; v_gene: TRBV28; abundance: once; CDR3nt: TGTGCCAGCACACCCGGGACAGTGTTCGGCGAGCAGTACTTC; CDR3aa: CASTPGTVFGEQYF
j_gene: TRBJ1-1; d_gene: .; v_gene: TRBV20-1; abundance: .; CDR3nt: TGCAGTGCTAGAGAGAGCACAGGACGATCGAACACTGAAGCTTTCTTT; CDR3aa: CSARESTGRSNTEAFF
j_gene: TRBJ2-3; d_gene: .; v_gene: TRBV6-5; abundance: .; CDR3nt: TGTGCCAGCAGTTACGGTGGCTTGGCGCAGTATTTT; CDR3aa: CASSYGGLAQYF
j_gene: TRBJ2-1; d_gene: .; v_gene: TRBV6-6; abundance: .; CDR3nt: TGTGCCAGCAGTTACACCGCTACCTACAATGAGCAGTTCTTC; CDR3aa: CASSYTATYNEQFF
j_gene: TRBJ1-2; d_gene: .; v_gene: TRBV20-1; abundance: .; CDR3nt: TGCAGTGCTAGAGATTCGGCAGGCCACGGTGGCTACACCTTC; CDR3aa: CSARDSAGHGGYTF
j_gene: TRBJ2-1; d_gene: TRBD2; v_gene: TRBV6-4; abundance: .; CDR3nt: TGTGCCAGCAGTGTGGCTAGCGGGGGGGCCAAAGATGAGCAGTTCTTC; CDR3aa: CASSVASGGAKDEQFF
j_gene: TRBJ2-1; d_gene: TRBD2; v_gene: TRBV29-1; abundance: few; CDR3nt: TGCAGCGTTCTAAGCGGGGGGTACAATGAGCAGTTCTTC; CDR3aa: CSVLSGGYNEQFF
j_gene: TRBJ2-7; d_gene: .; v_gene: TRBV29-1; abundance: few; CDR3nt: TGCAGCGTTGATAGCCGACGCAGCTCCTACGAGCAGTACTTC; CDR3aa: CSVDSRRSSYEQYF
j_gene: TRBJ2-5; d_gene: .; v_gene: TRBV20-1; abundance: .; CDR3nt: TGCAGTGCTAGTGGTGGGGTCAAGCAAGAGACCCAGTACTTC; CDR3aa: CSASGGVKQETQYF
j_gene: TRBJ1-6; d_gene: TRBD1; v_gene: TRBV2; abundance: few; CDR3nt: TGTGCCAGCAGCCCCGGGACAGGGGCGAATTCACCCCTCCACTTT; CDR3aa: CASSPGTGANSPLHF
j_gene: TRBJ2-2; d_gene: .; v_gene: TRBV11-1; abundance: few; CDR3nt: TGTGCCAGCAGCGCGAGTCGTTTTGAGTCGGACGGGGAGCTGTTTTTT; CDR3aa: CASSASRFESDGELFF
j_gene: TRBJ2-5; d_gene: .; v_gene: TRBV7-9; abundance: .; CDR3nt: TGTACCAGCAGCCCCGCCTGGGGTCAAGAGACCCAGTACTTC; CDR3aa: CTSSPAWGQETQYF
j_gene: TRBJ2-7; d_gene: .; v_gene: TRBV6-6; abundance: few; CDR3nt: TGTGCCAGCAGTTACTTCTTGGACTACGAGCAGTACTTC; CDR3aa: CASSYFLDYEQYF
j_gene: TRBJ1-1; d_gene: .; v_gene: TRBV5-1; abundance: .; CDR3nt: TGCGCCAGCAGCTTGGACCTACAAGGGGTGAACACTGAAGCTTTCTTT; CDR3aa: CASSLDLQGVNTEAFF
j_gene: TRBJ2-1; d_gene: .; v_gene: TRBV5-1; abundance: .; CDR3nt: TGCGCCAGCAGCCGAGGACAGAGCTCCTACAATGAGCAGTTCTTC; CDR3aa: CASSRGQSSYNEQFF
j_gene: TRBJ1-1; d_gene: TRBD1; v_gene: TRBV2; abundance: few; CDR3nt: TGTGCCAGCCCCAAAGACAGGGATGGTATTGACACTGAAGCTTTCTTT; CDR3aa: CASPKDRDGIDTEAFF
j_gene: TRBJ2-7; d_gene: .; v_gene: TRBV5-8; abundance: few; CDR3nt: TGTGCCAGCAGCCAAGAAGGCCCCTACGAGCAGTACTTC; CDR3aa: CASSQEGPYEQYF
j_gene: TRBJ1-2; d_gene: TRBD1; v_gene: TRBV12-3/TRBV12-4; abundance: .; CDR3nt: TGTGCCAGCAGTTCTAGCTACAGGGGCCCGTATGGCTACACCTTC; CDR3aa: CASSSSYRGPYGYTF
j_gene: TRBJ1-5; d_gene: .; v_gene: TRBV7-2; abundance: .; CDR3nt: TGTGCCAGCAGCTCCTCGGGGGAGCCTGGTCAGCCCCAGCATTTT; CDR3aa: CASSSSGEPGQPQHF
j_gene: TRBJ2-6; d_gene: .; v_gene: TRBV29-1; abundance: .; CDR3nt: TGCAGCGTTGTTTTCAGTATTCCTGGGGCCAACGTCCTGACTTTC; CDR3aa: CSVVFSIPGANVLTF
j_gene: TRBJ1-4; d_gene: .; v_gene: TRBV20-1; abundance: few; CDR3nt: TGCAGTGCTACGATTTGGGGTGAAAAACTGTTTTTT; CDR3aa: CSATIWGEKLFF
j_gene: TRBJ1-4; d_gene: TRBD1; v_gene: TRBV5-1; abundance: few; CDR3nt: TGCGCCAGCAGCCGGTCGACAGGGGGTGAATATGAAAAACTGTTTTTT; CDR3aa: CASSRSTGGEYEKLFF
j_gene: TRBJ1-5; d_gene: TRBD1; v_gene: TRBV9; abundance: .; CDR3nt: TGTGCCAGCAGCGTAGGCGGTGGGACAGGGGACAGCCAGCCCCAGCATTTT; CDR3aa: CASSVGGGTGDSQPQHF
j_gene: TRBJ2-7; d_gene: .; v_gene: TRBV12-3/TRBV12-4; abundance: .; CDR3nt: TGTGCCAGCAGTTTAAATGGACAGCGCTACGAGCAGTACTTC; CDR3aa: CASSLNGQRYEQYF
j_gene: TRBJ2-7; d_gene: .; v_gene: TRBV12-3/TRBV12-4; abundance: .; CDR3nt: TGTGCCAGCACCAACGCGGGTTCCCCTCGCGAGCAGTACTTC; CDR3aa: CASTNAGSPREQYF
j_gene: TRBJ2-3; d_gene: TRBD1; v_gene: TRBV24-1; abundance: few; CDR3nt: TGTGCCACCAGTGACCCGGGACAGGGGACAGATACGCAGTATTTT; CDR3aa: CATSDPGQGTDTQYF
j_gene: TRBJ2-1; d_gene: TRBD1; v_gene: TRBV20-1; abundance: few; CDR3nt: TGCAGTGCGTCGACAGGGAACAATGAGCAGTTCTTC; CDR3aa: CSASTGNNEQFF
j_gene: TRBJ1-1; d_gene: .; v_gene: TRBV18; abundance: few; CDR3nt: TGTGCCAGCTCACTTGGTAAGGGGACTGAAGCTTTCTTT; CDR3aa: CASSLGKGTEAFF
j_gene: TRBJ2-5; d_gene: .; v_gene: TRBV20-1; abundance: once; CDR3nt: TGCAGTGCTACCTCGGGGGCCCTGGGGGAGACCCAGTACTTC; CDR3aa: CSATSGALGETQYF
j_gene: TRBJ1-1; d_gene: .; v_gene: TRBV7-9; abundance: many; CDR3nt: TGTGCCAGCAGCTTACAGAACACTGAAGCTTTCTTT; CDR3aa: CASSLQNTEAFF
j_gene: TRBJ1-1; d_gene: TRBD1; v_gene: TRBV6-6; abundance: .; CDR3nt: TGTGCCAGCAGTCCAGACAGGGAGCCCTTGAACACTGAAGCTTTCTTT; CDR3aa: CASSPDREPLNTEAFF
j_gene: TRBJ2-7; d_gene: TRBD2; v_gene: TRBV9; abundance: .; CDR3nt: TGTGCCAGCAGCCCTGGGACTAGCGGGGGGTTCTACGAGCAGTACTTC; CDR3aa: CASSPGTSGGFYEQYF
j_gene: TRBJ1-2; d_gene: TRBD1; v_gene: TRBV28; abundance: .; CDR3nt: TGTGCCAGCACCCGGACAGGGGGAAGTGGCCTTTATGGCTACACCTTC; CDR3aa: CASTRTGGSGLYGYTF
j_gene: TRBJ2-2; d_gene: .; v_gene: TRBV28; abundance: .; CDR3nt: TGTGCCAGCGGTCGGGGTAGCGGTCCCGGGGAGCTGTTTTTT; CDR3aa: CASGRGSGPGELFF
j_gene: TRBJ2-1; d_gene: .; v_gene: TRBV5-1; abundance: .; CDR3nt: TGCGCCAGCAGCTTCGGGACTCGCGGCTACAATGAGCAGTTCTTC; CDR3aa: CASSFGTRGYNEQFF
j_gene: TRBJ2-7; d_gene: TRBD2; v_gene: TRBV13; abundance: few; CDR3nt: TGTGCCAGCAGCTTAGGCCTCGGGAGGGATTCGGCGTACGAGCAGTACTTC; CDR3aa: CASSLGLGRDSAYEQYF
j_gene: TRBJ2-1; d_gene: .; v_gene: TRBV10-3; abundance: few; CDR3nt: TGTGCCATCAGTGAGACTACTAGCCCTGGGAATGAGCAGTTCTTC; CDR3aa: CAISETTSPGNEQFF
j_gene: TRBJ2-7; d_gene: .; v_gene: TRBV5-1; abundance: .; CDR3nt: TGCGCCAGCAGCTTGGCCGGCGGGGCTAGCTCCTACGAGCAGTACTTC; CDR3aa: CASSLAGGASSYEQYF
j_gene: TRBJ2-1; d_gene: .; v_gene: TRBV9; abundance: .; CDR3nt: TGTGCCAGCAGCGCGGACAGTAACAATGAGCAGTTCTTC; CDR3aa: CASSADSNNEQFF
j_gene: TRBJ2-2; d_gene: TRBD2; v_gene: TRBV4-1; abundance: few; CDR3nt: TGCGCCAGCAGCCAGTCGATGAAGGTAGCGGGAAACACCGGGGAGCTGTTTTTT; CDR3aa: CASSQSMKVAGNTGELFF
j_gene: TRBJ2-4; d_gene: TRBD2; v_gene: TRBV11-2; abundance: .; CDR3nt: TGTGCCAGCAGGCCCCTAGCGGGGGGGCCTCGGAACATCCAGTACTTC; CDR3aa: CASRPLAGGPRNIQYF
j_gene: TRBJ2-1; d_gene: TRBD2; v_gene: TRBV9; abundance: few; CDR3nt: TGTGCCAGCAGCGTAGACCGGGGGGGTTACAATGAGCAGTTCTTC; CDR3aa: CASSVDRGGYNEQFF